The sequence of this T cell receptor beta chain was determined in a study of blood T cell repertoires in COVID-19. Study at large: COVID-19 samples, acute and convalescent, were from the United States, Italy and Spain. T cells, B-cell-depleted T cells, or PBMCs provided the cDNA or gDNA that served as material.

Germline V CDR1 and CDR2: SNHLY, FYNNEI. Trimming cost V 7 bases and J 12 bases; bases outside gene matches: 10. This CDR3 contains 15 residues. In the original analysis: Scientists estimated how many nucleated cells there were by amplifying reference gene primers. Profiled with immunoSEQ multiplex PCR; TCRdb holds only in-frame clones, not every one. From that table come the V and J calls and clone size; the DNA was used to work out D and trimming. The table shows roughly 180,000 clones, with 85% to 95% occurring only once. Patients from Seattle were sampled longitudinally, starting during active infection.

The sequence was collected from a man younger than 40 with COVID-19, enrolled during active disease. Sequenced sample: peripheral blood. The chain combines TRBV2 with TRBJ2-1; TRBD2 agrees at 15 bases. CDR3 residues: CASNPGTSGGTTQFF. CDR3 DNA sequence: TGTGCCAGCAATCCTGGGACTAGCGGGGGGACAACGCAGTTCTTC.